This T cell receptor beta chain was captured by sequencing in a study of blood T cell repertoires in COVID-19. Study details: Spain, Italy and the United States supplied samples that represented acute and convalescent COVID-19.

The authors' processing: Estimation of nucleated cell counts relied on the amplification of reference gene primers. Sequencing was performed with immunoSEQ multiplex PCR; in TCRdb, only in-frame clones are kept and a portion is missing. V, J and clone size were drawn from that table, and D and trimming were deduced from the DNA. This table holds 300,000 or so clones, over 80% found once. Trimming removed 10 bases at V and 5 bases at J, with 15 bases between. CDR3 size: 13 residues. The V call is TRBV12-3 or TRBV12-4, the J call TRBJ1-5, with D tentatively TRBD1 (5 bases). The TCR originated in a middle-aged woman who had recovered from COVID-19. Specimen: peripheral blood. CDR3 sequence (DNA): TGTGCCACCTCAGGGCCTCCAGATCAGCCCCAGCATTTT. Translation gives CATSGPPDQPQHF.